This T cell receptor (beta chain) was profiled in a study of blood T cell repertoires in COVID-19 (dated by TCRdb to between 2020 and 2021). Broadly, across the study: Samples covering the acute and convalescent phases of COVID-19 were provided by collaborators in the United States, Italy and Spain. The dataset comprised deeply sampled blood TCRbeta repertoires from subjects exposed to, actively infected with, or recovered from COVID-19. A de-identified subject ID, COVID-19 status, age in years and sex were almost always included in the sample metadata. The repertoires were made available in a free public database intended to serve as a resource for research on the immune response to SARS-CoV-2. The prospective study material was composed of cDNA or gDNA derived from T cells, B-cell-depleted T cells, or PBMCs. The samples were drawn from two sources: the first 160 participants of the ongoing ImmuneRACE study, and over 950 subjects contributed by 6 global collaborators. Where available, HLA class I and class II types were obtained from metadata supplied by the sample provider rather than from assay-based typing.

A note on this clone: Its antigen has not been determined. Within one base of it there is no much larger clone, and no base qualities were kept.

V gives up 5 bases and J gives up 3 bases, and the segment between their germline ends measures 17 bases. From the cysteine through the phenylalanine, the CDR3 covers 16 amino acids. Here the CDR3 DNA is all that survives: 48 bases in frame from base 1. Looking up the germline V gene yields CDR1 SGHTA and CDR2 FQGNSA. Broad study findings and their caveats: How much clinical and demographic metadata was included differed by source and by participant, and the metadata was provided uncurated.

The immunoSEQ Assay, a bias-controlled multiplex PCR, was used to amplify TCRbeta CDR3 regions from genomic DNA. The paper's processing steps were these. The number of nucleated cells in each sample was estimated by amplification of reference gene primers within the assay. To quantify the absolute abundance of each unique TCRbeta CDR3 rearrangement, sequence reads were collapsed and filtered. For each sample, productive Simpson clonality was calculated as the square root of Simpson's diversity index over productive rearrangements. The immuneACCESS repertoire file appears here via TCRdb, limited to in-frame rearrangements. These files lack a portion of the clones; in checked studies, under half of the deficit traces to unresolved V genes, and the cause of the others is not known. From that table come the V and J calls and clone size; the DNA was used to work out D and trimming. Here the sample has fewer than 350,000 clones; roughly 90% occur a single time. The ten top clones hold less than 5% of the sample.

One collaborating source in Seattle enrolled patients during active infection and followed them longitudinally through the course of disease. Whole blood was collected in K2EDTA tubes by collaborating institutions according to the institutions' own protocols. For TCRbeta analysis, collaborators shipped samples as frozen whole blood, isolated PBMCs, or DNA extracted from either of those sample types. The sequenced material came from peripheral blood. The rearranged chain carries TRBV7-2 and TRBJ1-5; the D gene lacks a confident call. The clonotype originates from a woman in her sixties or seventies with COVID-19, enrolled during active disease. CDR3 sequence: CASSLFSTDSNQPQHF. Here is the DNA: TGTGCCAGCAGCCTCTTTTCGACCGACTCCAATCAGCCCCAGCATTTT.